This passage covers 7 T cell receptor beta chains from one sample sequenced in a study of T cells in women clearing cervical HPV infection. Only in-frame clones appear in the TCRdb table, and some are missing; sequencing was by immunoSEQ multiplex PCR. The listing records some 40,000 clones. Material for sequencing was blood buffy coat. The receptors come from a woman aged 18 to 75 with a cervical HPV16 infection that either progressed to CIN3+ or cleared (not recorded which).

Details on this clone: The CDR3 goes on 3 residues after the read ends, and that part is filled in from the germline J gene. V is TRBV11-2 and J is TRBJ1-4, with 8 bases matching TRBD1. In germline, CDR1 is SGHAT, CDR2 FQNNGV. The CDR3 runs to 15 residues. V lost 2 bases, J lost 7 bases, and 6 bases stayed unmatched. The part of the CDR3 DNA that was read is TGTGCCAGCAGCTTAACAGGGGGGGTCTCTGAAAAA. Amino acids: CASSLTGGVSEK. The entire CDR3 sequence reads CASSLTGGVSEKLFF.

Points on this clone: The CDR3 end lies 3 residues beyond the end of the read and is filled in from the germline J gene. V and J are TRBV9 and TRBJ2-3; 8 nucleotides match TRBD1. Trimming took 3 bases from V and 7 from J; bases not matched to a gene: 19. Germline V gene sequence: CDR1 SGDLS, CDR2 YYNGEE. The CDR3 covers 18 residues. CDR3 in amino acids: CASSALRGGQGAQNTQYF. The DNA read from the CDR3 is TGTGCCAGCAGCGCGTTAAGGGGAGGACAGGGAGCACAGAATACG.

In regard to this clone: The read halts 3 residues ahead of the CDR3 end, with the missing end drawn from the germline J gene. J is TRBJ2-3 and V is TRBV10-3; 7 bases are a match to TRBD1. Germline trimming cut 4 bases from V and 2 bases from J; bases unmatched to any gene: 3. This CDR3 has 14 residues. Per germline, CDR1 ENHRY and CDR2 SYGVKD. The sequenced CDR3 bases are TGTGCCATCAGTGCGGGACAGATCACAGATACG. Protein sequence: CAISAGQITDT. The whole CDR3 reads CAISAGQITDTQYF.

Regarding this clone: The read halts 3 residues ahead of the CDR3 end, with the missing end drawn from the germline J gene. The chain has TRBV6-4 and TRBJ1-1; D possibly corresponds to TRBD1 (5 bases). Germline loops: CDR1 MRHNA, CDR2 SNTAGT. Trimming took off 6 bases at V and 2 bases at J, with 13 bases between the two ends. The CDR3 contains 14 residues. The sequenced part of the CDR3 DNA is TGTGCCAGCAGGCGAGGGACTCTCAACACTGAA. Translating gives CASRRGTLNTE. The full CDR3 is CASRRGTLNTEAFF.

Here the CDR3 reads CASSLGLAAGTGELFF. Partial CDR3 DNA: TGTGCCAGCAGCTTAGGACTAGCGGCGGGCACCGGGGAG. The chain employs TRBV7-7 and TRBJ2-2, with TRBD2 identical over 9 bases. The read finishes 3 residues shy of the CDR3 end, and the germline J gene is used to complete it. This CDR3 comprises 16 residues. Germline lookup yields CDR1 SSHAT and CDR2 FNYEAQ (reference sequence). V shed 1 base and J 4 bases; nucleotides not matched to a gene: 4. Drawing the rest from reference TRBV7-7 and TRBJ2-2, the complete variable domain is GAGVSQSPRYKVTKRGQDVTLRCDPISSHATLYWYQQALGQGPEFLTYFNYEAQPDKSGLPSDRFSAERPEGSISTLTIQRTEQRDSAMYRCASSLGLAAGTGELFFGEGSRLTVL.

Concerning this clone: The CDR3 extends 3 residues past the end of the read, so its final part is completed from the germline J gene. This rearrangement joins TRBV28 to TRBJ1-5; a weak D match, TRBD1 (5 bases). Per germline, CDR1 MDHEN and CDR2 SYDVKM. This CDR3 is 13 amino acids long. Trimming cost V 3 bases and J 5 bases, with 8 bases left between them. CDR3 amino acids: CASSFGRDQPQHF. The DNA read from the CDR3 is TGTGCCAGCAGTTTCGGCAGGGATCAGCCC.

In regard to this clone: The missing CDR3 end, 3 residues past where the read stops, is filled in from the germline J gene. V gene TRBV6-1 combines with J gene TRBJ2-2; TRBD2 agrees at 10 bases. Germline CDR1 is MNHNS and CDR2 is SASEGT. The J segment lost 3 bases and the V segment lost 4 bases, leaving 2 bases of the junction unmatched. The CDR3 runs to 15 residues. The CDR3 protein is CASSVLAGDTGELFF. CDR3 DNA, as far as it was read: TGTGCCAGCAGTGTCCTAGCGGGGGACACCGGGGAG.